This T cell receptor beta chain was retrieved from a study of blood T cells in healthy people across ages. The CDR3 length is 11 residues. Germline loops: CDR1 SSHAT, CDR2 FNYEAQ (reference sequence). Primed by a sample-barcoded 5' primer and a J-beta primer mix, a second PCR proceeded for 7 to 11 cycles. TCRdb re-called the 5' RACE reads with MiXCR, one entry per CDR3 protein. The table has approximately 940,000 distinct CDR3 sequences, around 49% seen once. The sequenced sample consisted of blood. This TCR was recovered from a man aged 30 to 39 in good health. V usage is TRBV7-7 and J usage is TRBJ2-7; a possible D gene is TRBD2 (6 bases). The end of the DNA aligns better with TRBJ2-5, so the J call may be wrong. The DNA for the CDR3 is TGTGCCAGCAGCTCGGGGGTGACCCAGTACTTC. This sequence encodes CASSSGVTQYF.